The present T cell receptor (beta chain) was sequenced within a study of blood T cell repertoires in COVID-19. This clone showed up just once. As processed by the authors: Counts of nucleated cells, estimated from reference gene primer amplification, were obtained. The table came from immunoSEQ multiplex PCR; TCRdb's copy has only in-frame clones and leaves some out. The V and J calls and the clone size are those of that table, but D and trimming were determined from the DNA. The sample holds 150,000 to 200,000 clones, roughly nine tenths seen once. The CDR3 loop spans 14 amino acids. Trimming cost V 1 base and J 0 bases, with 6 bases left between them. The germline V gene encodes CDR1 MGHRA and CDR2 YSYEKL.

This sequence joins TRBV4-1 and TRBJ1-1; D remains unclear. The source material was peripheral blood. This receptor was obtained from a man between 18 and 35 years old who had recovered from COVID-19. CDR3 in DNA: TGCGCCAGCAGCCAAGTCGAGCTGAACACTGAAGCTTTCTTT. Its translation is CASSQVELNTEAFF.